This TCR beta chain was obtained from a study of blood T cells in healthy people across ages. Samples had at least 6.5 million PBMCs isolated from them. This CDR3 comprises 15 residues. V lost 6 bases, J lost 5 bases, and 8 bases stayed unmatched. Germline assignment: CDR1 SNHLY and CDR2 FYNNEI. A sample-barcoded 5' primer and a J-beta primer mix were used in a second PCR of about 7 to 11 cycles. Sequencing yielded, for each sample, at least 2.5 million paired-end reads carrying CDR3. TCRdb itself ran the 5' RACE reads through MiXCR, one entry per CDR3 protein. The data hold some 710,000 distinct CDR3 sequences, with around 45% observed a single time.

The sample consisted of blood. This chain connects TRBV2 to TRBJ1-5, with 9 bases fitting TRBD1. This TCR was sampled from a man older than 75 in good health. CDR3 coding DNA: TGTGCCAGCAGCCTCGACAGGGGGGTCTATCAGCCCCAGCATTTT. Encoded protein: CASSLDRGVYQPQHF.